Here is one T cell receptor beta chain with its context. This could be a read error, since a much larger clone is one nucleotide away. The sample is drawn from a study of Graves' ophthalmopathy and Graves' hyperthyroidism. The CDR3 totals 16 residues. The V and J ends lost 7 bases and 0 bases respectively, with 16 bases between them. Germline V gene data show CDR1 as SGHVS and CDR2 as FQNEAQ. Investigators amplified TCR beta CDR3 regions from RNA transcripts. HTBI primers were employed in first-round RT-PCR, then a second-round multiplex PCR followed. TCRdb reanalysed the multiplex PCR reads using MiXCR and keeps one entry per CDR3 protein. The sample comprises about 660,000 distinct CDR3 sequences, about 40% of which are singletons, and 3.3% rests with the top ten.

The TCR sequence derives from an adult man with Graves' ophthalmopathy. The chain has TRBV7-8 and TRBJ1-3, with D maybe TRBD1 (6 bases). The sequenced sample consisted of peripheral blood. CDR3 amino acids: CASTATGGVSGNTIYF. The CDR3, as DNA: TGTGCCAGCACCGCGACAGGTGGCGTCTCTGGAAACACCATATATTTT. Combining the CDR3 with reference TRBV7-8 and TRBJ1-3 gives the whole variable domain GAGVSQSPRYKVAKRGQDVALRCDPISGHVSLFWYQQALGQGPEFLTYFQNEAQLDKSGLPSDRFFAERPEGSVSTLKIQRTQQEDSAVYLCASTATGGVSGNTIYFGEGSWLTVV.